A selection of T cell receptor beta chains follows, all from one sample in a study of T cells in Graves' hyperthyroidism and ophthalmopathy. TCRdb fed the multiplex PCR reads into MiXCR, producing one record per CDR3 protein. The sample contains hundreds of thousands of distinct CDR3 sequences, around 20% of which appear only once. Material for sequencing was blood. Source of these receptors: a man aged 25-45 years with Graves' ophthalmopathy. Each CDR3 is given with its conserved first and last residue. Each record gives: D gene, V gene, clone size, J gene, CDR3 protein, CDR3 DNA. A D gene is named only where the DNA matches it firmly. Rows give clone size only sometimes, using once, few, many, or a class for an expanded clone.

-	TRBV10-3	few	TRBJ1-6	CAISDRGRPNSPLHF	TGTGCCATCAGTGATCGAGGGCGCCCCAATTCACCCCTCCACTTT
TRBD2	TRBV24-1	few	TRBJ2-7	CATEREKLAAFSYEQYF	TGTGCCACCGAGCGAGAGAAACTAGCGGCCTTTTCCTACGAGCAGTACTTC
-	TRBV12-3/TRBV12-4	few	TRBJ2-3	CASSLIDTQYF	TGTGCCAGCAGTTTAATCGATACGCAGTATTTT
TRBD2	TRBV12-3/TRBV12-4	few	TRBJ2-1	CASSFGTSGKVGQFF	TGTGCCAGCAGTTTTGGGACTAGCGGGAAGGTGGGGCAGTTCTTC
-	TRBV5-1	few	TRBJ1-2	CASSLDRSAYYGYTF	TGCGCCAGCAGCCTTGACAGATCAGCGTACTATGGCTACACCTTC
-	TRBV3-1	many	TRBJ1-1	CASSQSGLTEAFF	TGTGCCAGCAGCCAATCAGGGCTCACTGAAGCTTTCTTT
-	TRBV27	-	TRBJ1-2	CASSLSLTRGLGYTF	TGTGCCAGCAGTTTATCACTGACGAGGGGCTTAGGCTACACCTTC
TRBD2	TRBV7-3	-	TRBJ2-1	CASSSGTSESSYNEQFF	TGTGCCAGCAGCTCCGGGACTAGCGAGAGCTCCTACAATGAGCAGTTCTTC
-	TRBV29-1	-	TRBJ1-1	CSVEEALEAEAFF	TGCAGCGTTGAAGAAGCCCTAGAGGCGGAAGCTTTCTTT
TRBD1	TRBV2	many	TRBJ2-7	CASSERTGGAYEQYF	TGTGCCAGCAGTGAGAGGACAGGGGGCGCCTACGAGCAGTACTTC
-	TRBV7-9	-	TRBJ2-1	CASSFGQIEQFF	TGTGCCAGCAGCTTTGGACAAATTGAGCAGTTCTTC